This T cell receptor beta chain was captured by sequencing in a study of T-cell memory formation after mild COVID-19. Study at large: Most TCR clusters belonged to a single donor.

Sample barcodes and UMIs were carried by the TCR alpha and TCR beta cDNA libraries that 5'RACE generated with constant-segment primers. One entry per CDR3 protein, called by TCRdb with MiXCR from the 5' RACE reads. The profile shows a few hundred thousand distinct CDR3 sequences, just under 20% of them singletons. The study's findings and limits: Several responding clones turned up in pre-infection memory, indicating that cross-reactive memory may have taken part. Contracting clones, day 15 to 85, had balanced CD4/CD8, and later expanders favored CD4+.

In regard to this clonotype: No antigen is known for it.

The sequenced sample was PBMCs or a T cell subset sorted from them (not recorded which). The receptor was derived from a man between 18 and 29 years old who had mild COVID-19 (a few samples of this study predate the infection). Cell type and time point are not known.

The CDR3 loop is CASSSESYTEAFF. CDR3 nucleotides: TGTGCCAGCAGTTCAGAGTCATACACTGAAGCTTTCTTT. The chain couples TRBV2 to TRBJ1-1; D unresolved. V dropped 5 bases and J dropped 3 bases, with 10 bases sitting between them. The CDR3 loop spans 13 amino acids. Germline V gene data show CDR1 as SNHLY and CDR2 as FYNNEI.